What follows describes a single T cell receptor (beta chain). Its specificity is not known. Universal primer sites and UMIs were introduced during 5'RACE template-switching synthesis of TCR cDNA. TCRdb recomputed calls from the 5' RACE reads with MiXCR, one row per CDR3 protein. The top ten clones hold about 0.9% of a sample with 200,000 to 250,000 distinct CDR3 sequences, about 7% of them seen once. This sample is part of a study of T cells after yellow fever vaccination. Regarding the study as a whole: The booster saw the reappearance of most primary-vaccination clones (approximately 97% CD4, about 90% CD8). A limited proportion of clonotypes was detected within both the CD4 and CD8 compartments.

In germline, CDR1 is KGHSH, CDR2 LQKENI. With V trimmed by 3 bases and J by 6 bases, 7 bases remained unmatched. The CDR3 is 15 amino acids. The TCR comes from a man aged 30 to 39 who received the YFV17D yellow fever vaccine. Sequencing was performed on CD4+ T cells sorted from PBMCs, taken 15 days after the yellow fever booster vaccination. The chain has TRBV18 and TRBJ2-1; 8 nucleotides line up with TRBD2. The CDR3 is CASSPSLAGLNEQFF. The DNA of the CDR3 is TGTGCCAGCTCACCTTCCCTAGCGGGCCTCAATGAGCAGTTCTTC.